A single sample gave rise to the 7 T cell receptor beta chains below, sequenced in a study of blood T cell repertoires in COVID-19 (dated by TCRdb to about 2020). Library preparation used the immunoSEQ multiplex PCR assay. As stored in TCRdb, this immuneACCESS dataset retains in-frame rearrangements with V and J assigned. A fraction of the clones does not appear; measured against another copy, unresolved V genes explain less than half of the discrepancy, and the remainder lacks a known reason. Present in this sample are 70,000 to 85,000 clones, roughly four fifths of which were seen just once. Of the sample, about 10% is held by the ten largest clones. The source material was peripheral blood. All receptors come from a man aged 60-69 years with acute or convalescent COVID-19.

This chain connects TRBV19 to TRBJ2-3; TRBD2 aligns across 12 bases. The CDR3 spans 15 residues. J gave up 1 base and V 6 bases, and 2 bases lay outside the gene matches. The germline gives CDR1 LNHDA, CDR2 SQIVND (reference sequence). CDR3 protein: CASRTSGGGTDTQYF. CDR3 in DNA: TGTGCCAGTAGGACTAGCGGGGGAGGCACAGATACGCAGTATTTT.

The V call is TRBV5-1, the J call TRBJ2-1; 12 positions match TRBD2. Germline V gives CDR1 SGHRS, CDR2 YFSETQ. V was pared by 4 bases and J by 9 bases, with 20 bases of the junction left unmatched. The CDR3 has 19 amino acids. CDR3 in amino acids: CASSHSLGPSGGAGSEQFF. The CDR3 DNA reads as TGCGCCAGCAGCCACAGCCTGGGGCCTAGCGGGGGGGCAGGTAGTGAGCAGTTCTTC.

CDR3 protein: CASRTTRTGRSGEQYF. The CDR3, as DNA: TGTGCCAGCAGGACTACTCGGACAGGGAGATCCGGCGAGCAGTACTTC. The chain couples TRBV28 to TRBJ2-7, with 8 bases fitting TRBD1. CDR1 and CDR2 (germline): MDHEN, SYDVKM. The CDR3 is 16 residues long. After removal of 6 bases from V and 6 bases from J, the junction contained 16 bases not matched to a gene.

This chain links TRBV7-9 with TRBJ1-2; the D gene is possibly TRBD1 (6 bases). The CDR3 is 14 residues long. V dropped 8 bases and J dropped 5 bases, with 18 bases sitting between them. From germline, CDR1 is SEHNR and CDR2 FQNEAQ (reference sequence). CDR3 DNA: TGTGCCAGCTCGCAGGGCGGACAGCTTTATGGCTACACCTTC. It encodes CASSQGGQLYGYTF.

CDR3 nucleotide sequence: TGTGCCAGCAGCTTAGCTCCGCGACTGTCCTCTGGGACCCAGTACTTC. Protein: CASSLAPRLSSGTQYF. The rearrangement joins TRBV7-2 to TRBJ2-5; D is unresolved. V lost 0 bases to trimming and J lost 7 bases, with 18 bases between them. Germline V gene sequence: CDR1 SGHTA, CDR2 FQGNSA. The CDR3 is made up of 16 amino acids.

The chain is built from TRBV7-2 and TRBJ2-6; D is undetermined. Deletions cut 2 bases from V and 3 bases from J, with 8 bases between. The CDR3 is made up of 15 amino acids. Germline lookup yields CDR1 SGHTA and CDR2 FQGNSA. The chain's CDR3 is CASSLRHIGANVLTF. The CDR3 DNA sequence: TGTGCCAGCAGCTTACGACATATTGGGGCCAACGTCCTGACTTTC. Full variable domain (missing parts from reference TRBV7-2 and TRBJ2-6): GAGVSQSPSNKVTEKGKDVELRCDPISGHTALYWYRQSLGQGLEFLIYFQGNSAPDKSGLPSDRFSAERTGGSVSTLTIQRTQQEDSAVYLCASSLRHIGANVLTFGAGSRLTVL.

The chain uses TRBV20-1 and TRBJ1-2; D unclear. This CDR3 is built from 14 residues. The germline gives CDR1 DFQATT, CDR2 SNEGSKA (reference sequence). V shed 3 bases and J shed 0 bases, with 11 bases lying between them. This CDR3 reads CSASQVKANYGYTF. CDR3 DNA: TGCAGTGCTAGTCAGGTCAAAGCTAACTATGGCTACACCTTC.